What follows are 24 T cell receptor beta chains derived from one specimen sequenced in a study of early stage breast cancer tumors. Some clones are missing from TCRdb's copy, which holds only in-frame ones; the method was immunoSEQ multiplex PCR. The sample has 44,000 or so clones; approximately 80% are singletons. Sequencing used blood. The receptors were gathered from a person aged 45-65 years with breast cancer.

This clone showed up just once. The rearrangement uses TRBV11-3 and TRBJ1-1; perhaps TRBD1 as D (6 bases). Germline V gives CDR1 SGHNT, CDR2 YENEEA. Trimming removed 2 bases at V and 11 bases at J, with 12 bases between. The length of the CDR3 is 12 residues. In nucleotides, the CDR3 is TGTGCCAGCAGCTTAAACGGGGGCTTGGCTTTCTTT. Amino acids: CASSLNGGLAFF.

The chain recombines TRBV5-1 with TRBJ1-4, with 7 bases that match TRBD1. V lost 4 bases and J lost 5; bases outside the gene matches: 5. This CDR3 has 14 residues. Germline lookup yields CDR1 SGHRS and CDR2 YFSETQ. CDR3 DNA sequence: TGCGCCAGCAGCGAGGGGACAGACAATGAAAAACTGTTTTTT. The encoded protein is CASSEGTDNEKLFF. Full variable domain (rest looked up from reference TRBV5-1 and TRBJ1-4): KAGVTQTPRYLIKTRGQQVTLSCSPISGHRSVSWYQQTPGQGLQFLFEYFSETQRNKGNFPGRFSGRQFSNSRSEMNVSTLELGDSALYLCASSEGTDNEKLFFGSGTQLSVL.

The chain employs TRBV5-5 and TRBJ1-5; the D gene is possibly TRBD1 (5 bases). The germline gives CDR1 SGHKS, CDR2 YYEKEE (reference sequence). CDR3 length: 15 residues. V shed 4 bases and J shed 1 base, with 12 bases lying between them. For the CDR3, the DNA is TGTGCCAGCAGCCCTGGGGGGTGGAGCAATCAGCCCCAGCATTTT. It encodes CASSPGGWSNQPQHF. The whole variable domain, remainder taken from reference TRBV5-5 and TRBJ1-5, is DAGVTQSPTHLIKTRGQQVTLRCSPISGHKSVSWYQQVLGQGPQFIFQYYEKEERGRGNFPDRFSARQFPNYSSELNVNALLLGDSALYLCASSPGGWSNQPQHFGDGTRLSIL.

CDR3 DNA: TGTGCCAGTAGTATTGAGGCCAGAGTGAACACTGAAGCTTTCTTT. Protein sequence: CASSIEARVNTEAFF. The rearrangement links TRBV19 to TRBJ1-1; no reliable D call. The V end was cut by 3 bases, the J end by 0 bases, with 11 bases between. This CDR3 is 15 amino acids long. CDR1 is LNHDA, CDR2 SQIVND, per germline (reference sequence).

The chain employs TRBV6-5 and TRBJ2-3; D might be TRBD2 (6 bases). Germline V gene data show CDR1 as MNHEY and CDR2 as SVGAGI. V lost 2 bases and J 2 bases, leaving 11 bases between the germline ends. The CDR3 extends over 15 amino acids. The CDR3: CASSYAAGSTDTQYF. In DNA, the CDR3 is TGTGCCAGCAGTTACGCTGCGGGGTCCACAGATACGCAGTATTTT.

This clone was counted once. The rearrangement uses TRBV9 and TRBJ2-5, with 13 bases identical to TRBD2. The trim removed 4 bases at V and 2 bases at J, leaving 5 bases unmatched. CDR3 length: 16 residues. The germline V gene has CDR1 SGDLS and CDR2 YYNGEE. CDR3 region: CASSIGTSGAQETQYF. In nucleotides, the CDR3 is TGTGCCAGCAGCATCGGGACTAGCGGGGCGCAAGAGACCCAGTACTTC.

The rearrangement links TRBV19 to TRBJ2-2; D might be TRBD2 (7 bases). Trimming cost V 1 base and J 3 bases, with 12 bases left between them. The CDR3 consists of 16 residues. Germline values: CDR1 LNHDA, CDR2 SQIVND (reference sequence). In DNA, the CDR3 is TGTGCCAGTAGTATAGGATGGGGGGGCGACACCGGGGAGCTGTTTTTT. Encoded protein: CASSIGWGGDTGELFF.

The V call is TRBV30, the J call TRBJ2-1; no reliable D call. With 3 bases removed from V and 4 bases from J, the gap between germline ends came to 4 bases. The CDR3 is made up of 11 amino acids. Germline CDR1 and CDR2: GTSNPN and SVGIG (reference sequence). CDR3 sequence: CAWRGYNEQFF. Here the CDR3 DNA reads TGTGCCTGGAGGGGGTACAATGAGCAGTTCTTC. Full variable domain (rest looked up from reference TRBV30 and TRBJ2-1): SQTIHQWPATLVQPVGSPLSLECTVEGTSNPNLYWYRQAAGRGLQLLFYSVGIGQISSEVPQNLSASRPQDRQFILSSKKLLLSDSGFYLCAWRGYNEQFFGPGTRLTVL.

The chain joins TRBV7-2 to TRBJ2-1, with TRBD2 matching over 8 bases. CDR3 length equals 15 residues. V shed 5 bases and J 0 bases; nucleotides not matched to a gene: 3. The V gene's germline CDR1 is SGHTA and CDR2 FQGNSA. CDR3 nucleotide sequence: TGTGCCAGCAGCCCCGGGAGGGCCTCCTACAATGAGCAGTTCTTC. It yields the protein CASSPGRASYNEQFF.

The V and J genes are TRBV27 and TRBJ2-7; D possibly matches TRBD1 or TRBD2 (7 bases each). The germline V and J ends were trimmed by 3 bases and 5 bases, with 14 bases remaining between them. Germline V gene data show CDR1 as MNHEY and CDR2 as SMNVEV (reference sequence). This CDR3 has 14 residues. The CDR3: CASSFRGRANEQYF. CDR3 DNA sequence: TGTGCCAGCAGTTTCAGGGGGAGGGCGAACGAGCAGTACTTC.

Worth noting for this clone: One end of the junction is discordant with germline, which a read error may explain. This chain uses TRBV7-2 with TRBJ1-1, with a tentative D call TRBD1 (5 bases). This CDR3 has 19 residues. Germline V gene lookup returns CDR1 SGHTA and CDR2 FQGNSA. CDR3 nucleotides: TGTGCCAGCAGCTTAGTCGGGACGCTTGGATGGGGGGGGAACTCTGAAGCTTTCTTT. Translating it yields CASSLVGTLGWGGNSEAFF.

The chain joins TRBV20-1 to TRBJ2-3; a possible D gene is TRBD2 (6 bases). The CDR3 consists of 11 residues. Germline loops: CDR1 DFQATT, CDR2 SNEGSKA (reference sequence). Trimming removed 5 bases from V and 7 bases from J, with 10 bases in between. In DNA, the CDR3 is TGCAGTGCTCCAGGAGGGAATACGCAGTATTTT. This translates into CSAPGGNTQYF.

J is TRBJ2-7 and V is TRBV6-4; D is unclear. Germline V gene lookup returns CDR1 MRHNA and CDR2 SNTAGT. CDR3 size: 15 residues. Trimming removed 9 bases at V and 2 bases at J, with 20 bases between. CDR3 DNA: TGTGCCAGGAACCCGGACGGAAACTTGCCCTACGAGCAGTACTTC. Protein sequence: CARNPDGNLPYEQYF.

This clone was found a few times. The V gene is TRBV5-1, the J gene TRBJ2-5; 11 bases are a match to TRBD2. V shed 5 bases, J shed 5 bases, and the junction held 8 bases outside the gene matches. Germline CDR1 is SGHRS and CDR2 is YFSETQ. The CDR3 contains 15 residues. CDR3 loop: CASRYRLAGLETQYF. CDR3 coding DNA: TGCGCCAGCAGGTACCGACTAGCGGGACTGGAGACCCAGTACTTC.

The chain has TRBV7-2 and TRBJ2-7; D not resolved. Trimming took 1 base from V and 2 from J, leaving 12 bases between them. This CDR3 has 15 residues. CDR1 and CDR2 from the germline V gene are SGHTA and FQGNSA. CDR3 amino acids: CASSLEGSRTYEQYF. CDR3 nucleotides: TGTGCCAGCAGCTTAGAGGGCTCCCGAACCTACGAGCAGTACTTC.

This clone has a handful of counts. This chain links TRBV10-1 with TRBJ2-1; 9 positions match TRBD1. Per germline, CDR1 WNHNN and CDR2 SYGVQD (reference sequence). This CDR3 is 17 amino acids long. V lost 6 bases to trimming and J lost 7 bases; unmatched junction nucleotides: 16. DNA for the CDR3: TGCGCCAGCAGACTCAGGGAGGGACAGGGACGGAGGAATGAGCAGTTCTTC. This translates into CASRLREGQGRRNEQFF.

This clone was counted once. V usage is TRBV4-3 and J usage is TRBJ2-7; 8 bases fit TRBD1. The V and J ends lost 4 bases and 4 bases, in that order; junction bases with no gene match: 9. Per germline, CDR1 LGHNA and CDR2 YSLEER. The CDR3 length is 15 residues. As DNA, the CDR3 is TGCGCCAGCAGCCCGACCCAGACAGGGGTATACGAGCAGTACTTC. Its translation: CASSPTQTGVYEQYF.

V and J are TRBV4-2 and TRBJ1-2; a weak D match, TRBD1 (5 bases). Trimming shortened V by 0 bases and J by 3 bases, and 14 bases separated the two germline ends. The CDR3 covers 16 residues. Per the germline V gene, CDR1 is LGHNA and CDR2 is YNFKEQ. DNA of the CDR3: TGTGCCAGCAGCCAAGATACGGGGACTTCCCACTATGGCTACACCTTC. Residues: CASSQDTGTSHYGYTF.

This chain uses TRBV5-6 with TRBJ1-3, with D possibly TRBD1 on 5 matching bases. CDR1 is SGHDT, CDR2 YYEEEE, per germline. Trimming removed 2 bases from V and 3 bases from J, with 9 bases in between. This CDR3 has 14 residues. The CDR3 spells CASSLRRGGNTIYF. CDR3 DNA sequence: TGTGCCAGCAGCTTACGAAGGGGTGGAAACACCATATATTTT.

The chain combines TRBV7-9 with TRBJ2-3; the D gene could be TRBD1 or TRBD2 (6 bases each). Germline V gene sequence: CDR1 SEHNR, CDR2 FQNEAQ (reference sequence). This CDR3 has 17 residues. The V end lost 7 bases, the J end lost 2 bases, and 22 bases lay between the germline ends. CDR3 region: CASKKPTRGPHTDTQYF. The CDR3, as DNA: TGTGCCAGCAAAAAACCAACCCGGGGGCCACACACAGATACGCAGTATTTT.

This clone was recorded once. The V gene is TRBV5-1, the J gene TRBJ1-5, with a tentative D call TRBD1 (6 bases). Trimming shortened V by 4 bases and J by 6 bases, and 14 bases separated the two germline ends. The CDR3 covers 14 residues. Germline V gives CDR1 SGHRS, CDR2 YFSETQ. Written as DNA, the CDR3 is TGCGCCAGCAGCCCGACAGGAGGTGGTCAGCCCCAGCATTTT. Residues: CASSPTGGGQPQHF.

J is TRBJ2-2 and V is TRBV18, with TRBD2 matching 7 bases. V lost 4 bases and J lost 5; bases outside the gene matches: 7. Germline loops: CDR1 KGHSH, CDR2 LQKENI. The CDR3 is made up of 15 amino acids. CDR3 DNA: TGTGCCAGCTCACTTGCGGGAGTTGGAACCGGGGAGCTGTTTTTT. This codes for CASSLAGVGTGELFF.

This chain connects TRBV18 to TRBJ2-1; D possibly corresponds to TRBD2 (6 bases). Germline V gene lookup returns CDR1 KGHSH and CDR2 LQKENI. This CDR3 spans 14 amino acids. The V and J ends lost 3 bases and 2 bases respectively, with 8 bases between them. Here the CDR3 reads CASSPLAAYNEQFF. DNA for the CDR3: TGTGCCAGCTCACCCTTAGCGGCCTACAATGAGCAGTTCTTC.

V usage is TRBV18 and J usage is TRBJ2-3; D unresolved. With 1 base removed from V and 2 bases from J, the gap between germline ends came to 7 bases. CDR3 length: 14 amino acids. CDR1 and CDR2 (germline): KGHSH, LQKENI. The CDR3 reads CASSPLASTDTQYF. CDR3 in DNA: TGTGCCAGCTCACCACTAGCCTCCACAGATACGCAGTATTTT.